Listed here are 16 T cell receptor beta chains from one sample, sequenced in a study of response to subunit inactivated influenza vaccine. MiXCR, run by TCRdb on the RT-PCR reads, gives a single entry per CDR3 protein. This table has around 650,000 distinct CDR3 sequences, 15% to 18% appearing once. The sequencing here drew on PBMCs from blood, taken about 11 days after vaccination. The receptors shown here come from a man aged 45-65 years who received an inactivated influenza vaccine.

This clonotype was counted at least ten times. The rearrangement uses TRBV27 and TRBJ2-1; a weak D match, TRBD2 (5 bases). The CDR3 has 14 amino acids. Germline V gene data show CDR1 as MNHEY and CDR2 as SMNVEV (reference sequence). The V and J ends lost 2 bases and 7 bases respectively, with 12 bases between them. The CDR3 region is CASSLGGGWNEQFF. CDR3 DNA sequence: TGTGCCAGCAGTTTAGGCGGCGGGTGGAATGAGCAGTTCTTC.

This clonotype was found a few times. The CDR3 sequence is CASSKRTGGVFGLETQYF. In nucleotides, the CDR3 is TGTGCCAGCAGCAAACGGACAGGGGGCGTATTTGGATTGGAGACCCAGTACTTC. This chain uses TRBV11-2 with TRBJ2-5, with 11 bases fitting TRBD1. There are 18 residues in the CDR3. V shed 5 bases, J shed 5 bases, and the junction held 16 bases outside the gene matches. Germline V gene data show CDR1 as SGHAT and CDR2 as FQNNGV.

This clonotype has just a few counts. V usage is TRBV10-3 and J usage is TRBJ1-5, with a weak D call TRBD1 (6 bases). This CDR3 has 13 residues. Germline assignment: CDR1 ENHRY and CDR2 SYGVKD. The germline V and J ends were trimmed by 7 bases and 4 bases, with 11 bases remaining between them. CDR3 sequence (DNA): TGTGCCATCACTCCGGACAGAAATCAGCCCCAGCATTTT. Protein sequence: CAITPDRNQPQHF.

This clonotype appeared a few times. The CDR3 region has the DNA TGTGCCAGCAGTCCCCGTGGGGGGCCGGCAGATACGCAGTATTTT. It specifies CASSPRGGPADTQYF. The V call is TRBV27, the J call TRBJ2-3; D possibly matches TRBD1 or TRBD2 (6 bases each). The CDR3 is 15 amino acids. From germline, CDR1 is MNHEY and CDR2 SMNVEV (reference sequence). Deletions cut 5 bases from V and 4 bases from J, with 16 bases between.

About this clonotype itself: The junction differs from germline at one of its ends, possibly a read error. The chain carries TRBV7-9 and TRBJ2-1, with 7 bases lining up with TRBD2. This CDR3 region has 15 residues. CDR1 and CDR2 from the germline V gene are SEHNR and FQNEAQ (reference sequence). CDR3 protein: CTSGLSGSIYNEQFF. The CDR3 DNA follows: TGTACCAGCGGACTTAGCGGGTCGATTTACAATGAGCAGTTCTTC. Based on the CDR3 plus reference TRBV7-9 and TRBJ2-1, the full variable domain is DTGVSQNPRHKITKRGQNVTFRCDPISEHNRLYWYRQTLGQGPEFLTYFQNEAQLEKSRLLSDRFSAERPKGSFSTLEIQRTEQGDSAMYLCTSGLSGSIYNEQFFGPGTRLTVL.

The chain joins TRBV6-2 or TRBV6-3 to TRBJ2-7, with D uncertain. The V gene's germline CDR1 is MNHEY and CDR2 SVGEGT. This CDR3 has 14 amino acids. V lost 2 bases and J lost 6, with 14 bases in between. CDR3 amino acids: CASSYVNEVGEQYF. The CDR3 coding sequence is TGTGCCAGCAGTTACGTCAACGAGGTTGGCGAGCAGTACTTC.

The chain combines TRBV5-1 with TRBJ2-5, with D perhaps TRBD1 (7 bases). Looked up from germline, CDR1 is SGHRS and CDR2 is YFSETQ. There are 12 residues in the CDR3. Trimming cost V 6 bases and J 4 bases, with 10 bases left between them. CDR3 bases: TGCGCCAGCACCAGGGGGGCAGAGACCCAGTACTTC. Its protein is CASTRGAETQYF.

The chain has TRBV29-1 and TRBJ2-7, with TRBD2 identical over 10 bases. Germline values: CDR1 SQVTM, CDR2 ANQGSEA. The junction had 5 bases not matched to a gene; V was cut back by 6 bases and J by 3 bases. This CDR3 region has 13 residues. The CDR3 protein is CSVSGRASYEQYF. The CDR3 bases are TGCAGCGTAAGCGGGAGGGCCAGCTACGAGCAGTACTTC.

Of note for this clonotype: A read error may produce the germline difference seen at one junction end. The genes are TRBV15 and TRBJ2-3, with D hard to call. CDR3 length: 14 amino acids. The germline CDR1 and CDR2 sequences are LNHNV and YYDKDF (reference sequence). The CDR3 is CPTSRDRSATAQYF. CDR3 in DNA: TGTCCCACCAGCAGAGATAGATCAGCAACGGCGCAGTATTTT.

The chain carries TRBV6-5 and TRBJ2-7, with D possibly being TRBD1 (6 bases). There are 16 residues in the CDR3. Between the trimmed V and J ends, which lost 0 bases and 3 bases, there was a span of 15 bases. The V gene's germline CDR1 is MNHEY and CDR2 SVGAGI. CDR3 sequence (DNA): TGTGCCAGCAGTTACTCGGTGGGGGCCAAAATCTACGAGCAGTACTTC. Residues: CASSYSVGAKIYEQYF.

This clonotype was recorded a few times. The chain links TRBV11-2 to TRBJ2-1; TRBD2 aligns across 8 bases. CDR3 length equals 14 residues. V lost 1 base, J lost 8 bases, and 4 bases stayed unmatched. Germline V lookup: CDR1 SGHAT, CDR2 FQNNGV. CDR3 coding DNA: TGTGCCAGCAGCTTAGTGGGACTAGTTCATGAGCAGTTCTTC. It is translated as CASSLVGLVHEQFF.

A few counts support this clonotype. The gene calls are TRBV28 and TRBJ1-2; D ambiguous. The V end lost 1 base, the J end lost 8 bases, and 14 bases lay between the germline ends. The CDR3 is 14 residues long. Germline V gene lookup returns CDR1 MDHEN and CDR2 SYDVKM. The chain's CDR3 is CASSLSQSFMGYTF. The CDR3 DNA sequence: TGTGCCAGCAGTTTATCGCAGTCCTTTATGGGCTACACCTTC.

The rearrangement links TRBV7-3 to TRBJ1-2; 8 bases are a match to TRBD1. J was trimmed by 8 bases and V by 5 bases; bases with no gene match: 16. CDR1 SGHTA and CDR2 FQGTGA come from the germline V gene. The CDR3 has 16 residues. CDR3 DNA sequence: TGTGCCAGCAGCCGACTACCAACAGGGGGAAGAGAAGGCTACACCTTC. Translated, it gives CASSRLPTGGREGYTF.

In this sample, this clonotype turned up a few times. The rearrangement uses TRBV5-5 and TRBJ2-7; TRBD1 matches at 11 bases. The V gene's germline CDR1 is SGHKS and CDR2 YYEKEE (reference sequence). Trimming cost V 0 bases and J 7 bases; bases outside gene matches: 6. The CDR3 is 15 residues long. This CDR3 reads CASSLAGQGEKEQYF. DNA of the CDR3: TGTGCCAGCAGCTTGGCGGGACAGGGGGAGAAAGAGCAGTACTTC.

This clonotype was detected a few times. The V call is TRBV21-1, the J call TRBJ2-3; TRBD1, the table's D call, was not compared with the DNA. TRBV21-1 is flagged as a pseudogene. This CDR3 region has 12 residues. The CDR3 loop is CASNPSKTGAYF. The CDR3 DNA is TGTGCCAGCAACCCTTCCAAGACCGGGGCGTATTTT.

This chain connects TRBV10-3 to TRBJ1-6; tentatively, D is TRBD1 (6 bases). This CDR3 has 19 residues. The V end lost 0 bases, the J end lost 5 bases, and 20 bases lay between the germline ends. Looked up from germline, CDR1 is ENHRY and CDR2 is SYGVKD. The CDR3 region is CAISESQKLQGNHNSPLHF. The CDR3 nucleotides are TGTGCCATCAGTGAGTCCCAGAAGCTACAGGGAAATCATAATTCACCCCTCCACTTT.